The 13 T cell receptor beta chains presented below share a single source sample, sequenced in a study of T cell responses to AZD1222 COVID-19 vaccine. The table came from immunoSEQ multiplex PCR; TCRdb's copy has only in-frame clones and leaves some out. The table lists 120,000 to 150,000 clones, 89% of them singletons. The sample here was peripheral blood, taken on day 0 of AZD1222 vaccination. These receptors were collected from an adult in good health.

The chain combines TRBV9 with TRBJ1-4; 7 nucleotides line up with TRBD1. The V segment lost 7 bases and the J segment 2 bases; nucleotides outside the gene matches: 5. CDR3 length: 14 amino acids. Germline CDR1 is SGDLS and CDR2 is YYNGEE. CDR3 residues: CASSLTGTNEKLFF. CDR3 coding DNA: TGTGCCAGCTCACTGACAGGGACTAATGAAAAACTGTTTTTT.

The chain uses TRBV6-5 and TRBJ1-1, with D maybe TRBD1 (6 bases). The germline V gene encodes CDR1 MNHEY and CDR2 SVGAGI. Deletions cut 8 bases from V and 4 bases from J, with 17 bases between. The CDR3 runs 14 residues. CDR3 DNA sequence: TGTGCCAGCTTTCCCAGGGGTTGGGTCACTGAAGCTTTCTTT. Its translation is CASFPRGWVTEAFF.

Only one count was recorded for this clone. This rearrangement joins TRBV9 to TRBJ1-3; D is perhaps TRBD1 (5 bases). The CDR3 is made up of 13 amino acids. Germline CDR1 SGDLS, CDR2 YYNGEE. V dropped 6 bases and J dropped 3 bases, with 10 bases sitting between them. CDR3 residues: CASNQGSGNTIYF. CDR3 sequence (DNA): TGTGCCAGCAACCAGGGTAGTGGAAACACCATATATTTT. Full variable domain (outside the CDR3, taken from reference TRBV9 and TRBJ1-3): DSGVTQTPKHLITATGQRVTLRCSPRSGDLSVYWYQQSLDQGLQFLIQYYNGEERAKGNILERFSAQQFPDLHSELNLSSLELGDSALYFCASNQGSGNTIYFGEGSWLTVV.

The chain is built from TRBV3-1 (or the pseudogene TRBV3-2) and TRBJ1-1; 8 bases align to TRBD1. The CDR3 is 16 residues long. The germline V gene has CDR1 LGHDT and CDR2 YNNKEL (reference sequence). V lost 3 bases and J lost 1; bases outside the gene matches: 7. This CDR3 reads CASSHSGGNRNTEAFF. Here the CDR3 DNA reads TGTGCCAGCAGCCATTCAGGGGGCAATCGGAACACTGAAGCTTTCTTT.

DNA for the CDR3: TGTGCCAGCAGCCGGACTACCTATATTGCAACGGAGCAGTTCTTC. Encoded protein: CASSRTTYIATEQFF. J is TRBJ2-1 and V is TRBV7-9, with D perhaps matching TRBD2 (6 bases). There are 15 residues in the CDR3. The germline V and J ends were trimmed by 5 bases and 10 bases, with 21 bases remaining between them. Germline V gene lookup returns CDR1 SEHNR and CDR2 FQNEAQ (reference sequence).

There are a few counts of this clone. The chain links TRBV7-2 to TRBJ2-3; 9 nucleotides match TRBD2. CDR1 is SGHTA and CDR2 is FQGNSA in the germline V gene. The trim removed 5 bases at V and 3 bases at J, leaving 12 bases unmatched. The length of the CDR3 is 17 residues. CDR3 nucleotide sequence: TGTGCCAGCAGCCAGTCGCGAGCGGGAGGATCGACAGATACGCAGTATTTT. Amino acids: CASSQSRAGGSTDTQYF.

The V gene is TRBV27, the J gene TRBJ2-5; TRBD2 aligns across 8 bases. This CDR3 is built from 14 residues. The ends lost 4 bases at V and 3 bases at J; junction bases unmatched: 4. The V gene's germline CDR1 is MNHEY and CDR2 SMNVEV (reference sequence). The CDR3 here is CASSSLAVKETQYF. As DNA, the CDR3 is TGTGCCAGCAGTTCACTAGCGGTAAAAGAGACCCAGTACTTC.

This chain connects TRBV5-1 to TRBJ2-2; D call uncertain. Germline V gives CDR1 SGHRS, CDR2 YFSETQ. Trimming removed 0 bases from V and 1 base from J, with 7 bases in between. The CDR3 consists of 15 residues. CDR3 nucleotide sequence: TGCGCCAGCAGCTTGGAGGTGGTGAACACCGGGGAGCTGTTTTTT. Translated, it gives CASSLEVVNTGELFF.

This chain uses TRBV19 with TRBJ1-1; 8 nucleotides match TRBD1. The V gene's germline CDR1 is LNHDA and CDR2 SQIVND (reference sequence). V shed 5 bases and J 4 bases; nucleotides not matched to a gene: 6. The CDR3 is made up of 14 amino acids. The CDR3 sequence: CASSVDRARTEAFF. In nucleotides, the CDR3 is TGTGCCAGTAGTGTGGACAGGGCCCGCACTGAAGCTTTCTTT.

The V gene is TRBV9, the J gene TRBJ1-5; D gene ambiguous. V shed 4 bases and J shed 6 bases, with 11 bases lying between them. The CDR3 is 13 amino acids. The germline V gene encodes CDR1 SGDLS and CDR2 YYNGEE. In nucleotides, the CDR3 is TGTGCCAGCAGCCCGGGGATTGGTCAGCCCCAGCATTTT. Translation gives CASSPGIGQPQHF.

This chain uses TRBV5-1 with TRBJ2-7; D might be TRBD1 (5 bases). CDR3 length: 16 residues. The V end lost 0 bases, the J end lost 2 bases, and 15 bases lay between the germline ends. CDR1 is SGHRS and CDR2 is YFSETQ in the germline V gene. CDR3 in amino acids: CASSLASGRVAYEQYF. As DNA, the CDR3 is TGCGCCAGCAGCTTGGCCTCGGGCAGGGTCGCCTACGAGCAGTACTTC.

The rearrangement links TRBV19 to TRBJ1-3; D possibly corresponds to TRBD1 (6 bases). This CDR3 contains 16 residues. Trimming removed 8 bases from V and 3 bases from J, with 20 bases in between. The germline V gene has CDR1 LNHDA and CDR2 SQIVND (reference sequence). CDR3 DNA: TGTGCCAGTGGGAGTCCCGCAGGGGTTTTTGGAAACACCATATATTTT. Translated, it gives CASGSPAGVFGNTIYF.

This sequence joins TRBV11-3 and TRBJ2-7; the D gene is possibly TRBD1 (6 bases). The CDR3 is 13 residues long. The V end lost 5 bases, the J end lost 7 bases, and 15 bases lay between the germline ends. Germline V gene sequence: CDR1 SGHNT, CDR2 YENEEA. CDR3 DNA: TGTGCCAGCAGCCCGCAACAGGGCTGGGAGCAGTACTTC. Protein: CASSPQQGWEQYF.